This T cell receptor beta chain originates from a study of Ad26.COV2.S vaccination and SARS-CoV-2 variants (dated by TCRdb to the early 2020s). General notes on the study: Sequencing of the TCRbeta repertoire served to evaluate the specificity and breadth of SARS-CoV-2-reactive T cell receptors following Ad26.COV2.S vaccination. A total of 32 samples were included in the TCR-sequenced set, comprising 19 Ad26.COV2.S vaccine recipients, 5 placebo recipients and 8 SARS-CoV-2 convalescent individuals. The research as a whole found: After vaccination, spike-specific CD8+ and CD4+ T cell responses were reported to show substantial breadth. The authors noted that total T cell responses may have been underestimated by the TCR breadth and depth analyses. Higher spike-specific TCR breadth was observed in Ad26.COV2.S recipients than in placebo recipients (P = 0.0014). Vaccine and placebo recipients had comparable non-spike TCR breadth, which fits with the vaccine containing only spike.

The immunoSEQ Assay was the method used to sequence TCRbeta CDR3 regions. After extraction, genomic DNA underwent amplification by bias-controlled multiplex PCR, followed by high-throughput sequencing. Per the authors' processing: To quantify the absolute abundance of every unique TCRbeta CDR3 region, sequences were collapsed and filtered. T cell fraction was estimated by normalizing TCRbeta template counts to usable DNA, with usable DNA measured through amplification of reference genes found in all nucleated cells. Repertoire TCRs were annotated as SARS-CoV-2-specific by exact matching of V gene, CDR3 amino acid sequence and J gene to a known reactive TCR set. The reference SARS-CoV-2 TCR set came from MIRA and was filtered for enrichment in COVID-19-positive ImmuneCODE repertoires, removing public or cross-reactive TCRs. Using the MIRA antigens, annotated TCRs were further analysed by specific ORF or by position within an ORF. Depth was the summed frequency of annotated unique rearrangements, while breadth was defined as annotated unique rearrangements over total unique productive rearrangements. Two-sided Wilcoxon rank-sum tests were applied when comparing TCR breadth between groups. What TCRdb holds here is the immuneACCESS table cut down to in-frame rearrangements. Part of the clones is not present; checked against another copy, under half of the missing clones reflect an unresolved V gene, and the others are unexplained. The V and J calls and clone size come from that table; D and trimming were worked out from the DNA. This sample gives about 350,000 clones in total; about 90% of them show up just once. The biggest ten clones account for under 5% of the sample.

As to this clone: What this receptor recognizes is not known. Base qualities are missing; no much larger clone stands one base away.

The sample's time point label, in plain terms: individuals recovered from natural SARS-CoV-2 infection. V loses 6 bases of germline sequence and J loses 5 bases, and the interval between the two ends is 14 bases. The CDR3, cysteine through phenylalanine, is 14 amino acids long. Only the CDR3 portion is preserved as DNA: 42 bases, with reading frame beginning at the first base. From the germline V gene, CDR1 is SGHDT and CDR2 is YYEEEE. Recombination connected TRBV5-6 to TRBJ2-2; a tentative D call is TRBD2 (6 bases match). The sequenced sample was peripheral blood, obtained after recovery from COVID-19. The source is a human donor who had recovered from COVID-19. The CDR3: CASTPGGWTGELFF. The nucleotide sequence is TGTGCCAGCACCCCCGGGGGTTGGACCGGGGAGCTGTTTTTT.